A single T cell receptor beta chain is shown here with its context. Its recognized antigen is unknown. No qualities accompany the bases; no much larger clone lies one base away. Preparation of the library involved the immunoSEQ multiplex PCR assay. TCRdb took this table from immuneACCESS and kept in-frame rearrangements with V and J called. Such tables lack part of the clones; where checked against another copy, unresolved V genes explain under half of the gap, and the rest is unexplained. This sample comprises 75,000 to 95,000 clones, approximately 90% of them detected only once. About 0.91% of the sample comes from the top ten. The data derive from a study of T cell changes during pregnancy in multiple sclerosis (dated by TCRdb to between 2017 and 2020). In the study overall: In women with multiple sclerosis, the researchers looked at how the T cell repertoire shifted as pregnancy progressed.

V loses 8 bases, J loses 2 bases, and the germline ends lie 10 bases apart. CDR1 and CDR2 are drawn from the germline V gene (reference sequence): LNHDA, SQIVND. Taken from cysteine to phenylalanine, the CDR3 has 13 residues. This entry keeps only the CDR3 DNA: 39 bases, framed from base 1. Sequences were derived from peripheral blood, sampled before pregnancy. Here the chain combines TRBV19 and TRBJ1-5, with the D gene uncertain. The clonotype was recovered from a female donor with multiple sclerosis, enrolled in a pregnancy study. The sequence in DNA is TGTGCCAGTTCCTACCACGGCAATCAGCCCCAGCATTTT. Its protein is CASSYHGNQPQHF.